This TCR beta chain was sequenced during a study of blood T cell repertoires in COVID-19. Turning to the study itself: Sample material is recorded as cDNA or gDNA derived from T cells, B-cell-depleted T cells, or PBMCs.

Recruitment covered roughly 24 US areas and drew participants whose ages spanned about 18 to 100 years. The data were produced by immunoSEQ multiplex PCR, yet TCRdb's version contains in-frame clones alone and is incomplete. The sample consists of 300,000 to 500,000 clones, approximately 86% of them appearing once. This CDR3 comprises 15 residues. Germline CDR1 is LGHNA and CDR2 is YNFKEQ. V dropped 0 bases and J dropped 12; count of bases not matched to a gene: 6. The TCR comes from a middle-aged woman with acute COVID-19. The sequencing input was PBMCs or T cells enriched from blood (not recorded which). V and J are TRBV4-2 and TRBJ1-6; 9 bases map to TRBD1. The DNA of the CDR3 is TGTGCCAGCAGCCAAGATCCGACAGGGGGGTTACCCCTCCACTTT. Protein product: CASSQDPTGGLPLHF.